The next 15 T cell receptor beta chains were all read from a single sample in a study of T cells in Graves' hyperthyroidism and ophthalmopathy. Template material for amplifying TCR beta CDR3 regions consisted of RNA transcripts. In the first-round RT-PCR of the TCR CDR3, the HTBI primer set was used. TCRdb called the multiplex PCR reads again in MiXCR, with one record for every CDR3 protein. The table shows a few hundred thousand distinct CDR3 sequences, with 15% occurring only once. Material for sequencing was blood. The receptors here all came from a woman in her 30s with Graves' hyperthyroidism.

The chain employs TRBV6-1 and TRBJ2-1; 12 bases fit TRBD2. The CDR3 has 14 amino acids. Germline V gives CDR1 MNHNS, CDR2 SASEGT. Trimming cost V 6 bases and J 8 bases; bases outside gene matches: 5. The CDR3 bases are TGTGCCAGCAGCCGACTAGCGGGGGCCGATGAGCAGTTCTTC. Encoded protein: CASSRLAGADEQFF.

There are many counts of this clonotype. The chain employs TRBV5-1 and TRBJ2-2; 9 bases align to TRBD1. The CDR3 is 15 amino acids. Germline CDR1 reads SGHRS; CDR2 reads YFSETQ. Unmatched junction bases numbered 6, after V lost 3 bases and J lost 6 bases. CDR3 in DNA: TGCGCCAGCAGCTACGGACAGGGGATAGCCGGGGAGCTGTTTTTT. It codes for CASSYGQGIAGELFF.

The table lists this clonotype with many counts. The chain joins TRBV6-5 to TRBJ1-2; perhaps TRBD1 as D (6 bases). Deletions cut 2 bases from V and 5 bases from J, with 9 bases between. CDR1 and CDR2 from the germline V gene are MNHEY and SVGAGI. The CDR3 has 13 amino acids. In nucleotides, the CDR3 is TGTGCCAGCAGTTACCGGGACAAGTATGGCTACACCTTC. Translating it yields CASSYRDKYGYTF.

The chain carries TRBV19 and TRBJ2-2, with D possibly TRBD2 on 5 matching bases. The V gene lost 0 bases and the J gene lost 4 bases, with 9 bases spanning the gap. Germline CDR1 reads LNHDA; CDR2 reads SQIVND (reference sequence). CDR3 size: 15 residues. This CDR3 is CASSIDGSFTGELFF. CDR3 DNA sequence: TGTGCCAGTAGTATAGATGGGAGTTTCACCGGGGAGCTGTTTTTT.

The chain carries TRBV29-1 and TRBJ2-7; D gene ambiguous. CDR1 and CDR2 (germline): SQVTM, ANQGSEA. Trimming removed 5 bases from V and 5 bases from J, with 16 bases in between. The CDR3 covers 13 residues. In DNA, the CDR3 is TGCAGCGTTCGGCGCCCGAGTGGAAACGAGCAGTACTTC. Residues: CSVRRPSGNEQYF.

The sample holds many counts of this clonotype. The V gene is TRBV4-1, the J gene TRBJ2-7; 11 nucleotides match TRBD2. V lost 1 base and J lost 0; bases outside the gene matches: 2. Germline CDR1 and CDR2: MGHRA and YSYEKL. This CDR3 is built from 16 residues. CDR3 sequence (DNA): TGCGCCAGCAGCCAAGTGGGACTAGCGGTCTCCTACGAGCAGTACTTC. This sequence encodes CASSQVGLAVSYEQYF.

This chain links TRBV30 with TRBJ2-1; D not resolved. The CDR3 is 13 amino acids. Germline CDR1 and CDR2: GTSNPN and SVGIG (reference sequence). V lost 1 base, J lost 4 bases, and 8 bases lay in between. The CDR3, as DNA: TGTGCCTGGAGTGGGGTAAGATACAATGAGCAGTTCTTC. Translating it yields CAWSGVRYNEQFF.

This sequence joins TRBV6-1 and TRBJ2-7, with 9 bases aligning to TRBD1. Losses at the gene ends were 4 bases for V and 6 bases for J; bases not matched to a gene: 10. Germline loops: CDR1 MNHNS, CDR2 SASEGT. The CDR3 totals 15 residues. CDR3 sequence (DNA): TGTGCCAGCAGTGGAGCGAGGACAGGGGAGTCCGAGCAGTACTTC. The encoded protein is CASSGARTGESEQYF.

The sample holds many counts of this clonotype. CDR3 sequence reads: CASSVRDSTYGYTF. The CDR3 nucleotides read TGTGCCAGCAGCGTCCGGGACAGTACCTATGGCTACACCTTC. The rearrangement links TRBV5-5 to TRBJ1-2, with TRBD1 matching 7 bases. V lost 4 bases, J lost 4 bases, and 7 bases stayed unmatched. CDR1 is SGHKS and CDR2 is YYEKEE in the germline V gene (reference sequence). The CDR3 extends over 14 amino acids.

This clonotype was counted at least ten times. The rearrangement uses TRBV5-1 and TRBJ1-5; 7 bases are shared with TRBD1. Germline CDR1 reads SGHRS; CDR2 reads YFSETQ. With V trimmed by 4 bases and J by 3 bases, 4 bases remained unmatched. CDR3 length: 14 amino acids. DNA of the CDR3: TGCGCCAGCAGCCGGGACAGTTACAATCAGCCCCAGCATTTT. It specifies CASSRDSYNQPQHF.

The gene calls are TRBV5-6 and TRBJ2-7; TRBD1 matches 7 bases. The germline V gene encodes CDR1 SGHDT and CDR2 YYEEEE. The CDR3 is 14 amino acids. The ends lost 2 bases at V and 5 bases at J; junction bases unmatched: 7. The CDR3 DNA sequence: TGTGCCAGCAGCTTTACAGGGGAGTGGAACGAGCAGTACTTC. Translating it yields CASSFTGEWNEQYF.

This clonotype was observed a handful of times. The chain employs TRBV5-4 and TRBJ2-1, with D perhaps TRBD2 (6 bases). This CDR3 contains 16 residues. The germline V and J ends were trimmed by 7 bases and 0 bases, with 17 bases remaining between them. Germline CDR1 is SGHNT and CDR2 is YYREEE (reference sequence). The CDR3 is CASETISGSSYNEQFF. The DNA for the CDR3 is TGTGCCAGCGAAACAATTAGCGGCTCCTCCTACAATGAGCAGTTCTTC.

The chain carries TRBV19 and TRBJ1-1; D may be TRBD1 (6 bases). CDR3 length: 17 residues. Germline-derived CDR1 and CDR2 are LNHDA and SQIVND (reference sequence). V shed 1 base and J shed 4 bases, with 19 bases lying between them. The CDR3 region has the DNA TGTGCCAGTAGTATAGGTCTCGACAGGAGCCTTCCCACTGAAGCTTTCTTT. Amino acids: CASSIGLDRSLPTEAFF.

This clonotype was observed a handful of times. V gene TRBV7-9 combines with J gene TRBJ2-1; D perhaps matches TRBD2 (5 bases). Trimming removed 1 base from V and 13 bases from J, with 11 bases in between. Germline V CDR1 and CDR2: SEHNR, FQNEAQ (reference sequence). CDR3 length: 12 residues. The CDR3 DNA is TGTGCCAGCAGCTTAGGAGGGCAGTCCCAGTTCTTC. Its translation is CASSLGGQSQFF.

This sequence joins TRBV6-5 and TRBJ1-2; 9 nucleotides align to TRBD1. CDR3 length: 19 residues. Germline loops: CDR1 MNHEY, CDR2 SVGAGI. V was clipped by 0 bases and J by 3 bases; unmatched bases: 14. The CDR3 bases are TGTGCCAGCAGTTACTCTAAATTTGCCGGGACAGGGCTAGACTATGGCTACACCTTC. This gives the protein CASSYSKFAGTGLDYGYTF.